A selection of T cell receptor beta chains follows, all from one sample in a study of blood T cell repertoires in COVID-19. The assay was immunoSEQ multiplex PCR, and TCRdb's table has in-frame clones only and misses some. The profile covers 450,000 or so clones, with approximately 90% appearing a single time and roughly 0.76% taken by the ten largest. Sequenced sample: peripheral blood. The receptor source for this set is a man in his late teens or twenties with COVID-19, enrolled during active disease. Both conserved end residues are part of each CDR3. A D gene is named only where the DNA matches it firmly. The size field is filled for only some rows; it gives once, few, many or a size class.

D gene	V gene	clone size	J gene	CDR3 DNA	CDR3 protein
TRBD1	TRBV5-6	-	TRBJ2-7	TGTGCCAGCAGTTTACAGGGGAGAGCGCGCGAGCAGTACTTC	CASSLQGRAREQYF
-	TRBV5-5	-	TRBJ1-1	TGTGCCAGCAGCTTGGCCGGAGGATGGGCTTTCTTT	CASSLAGGWAFF
-	TRBV19	-	TRBJ1-6	TGTGCCAGTAGTAGCAGGGATAATTCACCCCTCCACTTT	CASSSRDNSPLHF
TRBD1	TRBV7-2	-	TRBJ1-5	TGTGCCAGCAGCTTAGGGACTGGGACAGGGCTAGGGAATCAGCCCCAGCATTTT	CASSLGTGTGLGNQPQHF
TRBD1	TRBV29-1	-	TRBJ2-7	TGCAGCGTTGGGGGGGACAGGGACGAGCAGTACTTC	CSVGGDRDEQYF
-	TRBV5-4	-	TRBJ2-2	TGTGCCAGCAGCTTGGGGGCGGAGAGGGCGAACACCGGGGAGCTGTTTTTT	CASSLGAERANTGELFF
TRBD2	TRBV5-4	-	TRBJ2-1	TGTGCCAGCAGCTGGAAACCTAGCGGGGGAAATTATGGTGAGCAGTTCTTC	CASSWKPSGGNYGEQFF
TRBD2	TRBV7-3	-	TRBJ2-3	TGTGCCAGCAGCCTTACACGGATAGCGGGAGGGCCCGGAGATACGCAGTATTTT	CASSLTRIAGGPGDTQYF
-	TRBV30	-	TRBJ2-2	TGTGCCTGGAGTGTAGTCGTGGGGGCCGGCGGGGAGCTGTTTTTT	CAWSVVVGAGGELFF
-	TRBV3-1/TRBV3-2	once	TRBJ2-2	TGTGCCAGCAGCCCCCGCCGGGTCGGGGAGCTGTTTTTT	CASSPRRVGELFF
TRBD2	TRBV2	-	TRBJ2-7	TGTGCCAGCGGGACTAGGACCTACGAGCAGTACTTC	CASGTRTYEQYF
TRBD1	TRBV30	once	TRBJ2-7	TGTGCCTGTAACAGGGGCGTTTCGTACGAGCAGTACTTC	CACNRGVSYEQYF
TRBD1	TRBV3-1/TRBV3-2	-	TRBJ2-5	TGTGCCAGCAGCCACTTCCAACTCGGGACAGGGATTGGGGAGACCCAGTACTTC	CASSHFQLGTGIGETQYF
TRBD2	TRBV7-9	-	TRBJ2-1	TGTGCCAGCAGCTTAGTAGCGGGGCTTTACAATGAGCAGTTCTTC	CASSLVAGLYNEQFF
-	TRBV6-4	-	TRBJ1-6	TGTGCCAGCCCGGAGGGGAGAGGTAATTCACCCCTCCACTTT	CASPEGRGNSPLHF
-	TRBV3-1/TRBV3-2	-	TRBJ1-2	TGTGCCAGCAGCCCCGAGGGGGGGGTTTACAGTGGCTACACCTTC	CASSPEGGVYSGYTF
TRBD2	TRBV5-1	once	TRBJ2-3	TGCGCCAGCAGCCCGGACCCTAGCGGGGGCGCAGATACGCAGTATTTT	CASSPDPSGGADTQYF
TRBD1	TRBV5-1	-	TRBJ1-5	TGCGCCAGCAGCGCCGACAGGGGGCGAGGTAAGGGCAATCAGCCCCAGCATTTT	CASSADRGRGKGNQPQHF
-	TRBV7-9	few	TRBJ2-5	TGTGCCAGCTCCGTGGGGGGAGAGACCCAGTACTTC	CASSVGGETQYF
-	TRBV5-1	-	TRBJ2-3	TGCGCCAGCAGCCCTGGCACCAGCACAGATACGCAGTATTTT	CASSPGTSTDTQYF
-	TRBV12-5	-	TRBJ2-7	TGTGCTAGTGGTTCGGTTGATAGCTCCTACGAGCAGTACTTC	CASGSVDSSYEQYF
TRBD2	TRBV27	-	TRBJ2-7	TGTGCCAGCAGTACGACTAGCGGGAGTTCCTACGAGCAGTACTTC	CASSTTSGSSYEQYF
-	TRBV6-1	-	TRBJ1-4	TGTGCCAGCAGTGAAGCTTACTATGAAAAACTGTTTTTT	CASSEAYYEKLFF
-	TRBV5-1	few	TRBJ2-1	TGCGCCAGCAGCCATCAGGGTTTTGGCTCCTACAATGAGCAGTTCTTC	CASSHQGFGSYNEQFF
-	TRBV9	-	TRBJ2-7	TGTGCCAGCAGCGTATCGTCCGGGGGAACTTACGAGCAGTACTTC	CASSVSSGGTYEQYF
-	TRBV6-5	-	TRBJ2-1	TGTGCCAGCAGGTCGAGAAATGAGCAGTTCTTC	CASRSRNEQFF